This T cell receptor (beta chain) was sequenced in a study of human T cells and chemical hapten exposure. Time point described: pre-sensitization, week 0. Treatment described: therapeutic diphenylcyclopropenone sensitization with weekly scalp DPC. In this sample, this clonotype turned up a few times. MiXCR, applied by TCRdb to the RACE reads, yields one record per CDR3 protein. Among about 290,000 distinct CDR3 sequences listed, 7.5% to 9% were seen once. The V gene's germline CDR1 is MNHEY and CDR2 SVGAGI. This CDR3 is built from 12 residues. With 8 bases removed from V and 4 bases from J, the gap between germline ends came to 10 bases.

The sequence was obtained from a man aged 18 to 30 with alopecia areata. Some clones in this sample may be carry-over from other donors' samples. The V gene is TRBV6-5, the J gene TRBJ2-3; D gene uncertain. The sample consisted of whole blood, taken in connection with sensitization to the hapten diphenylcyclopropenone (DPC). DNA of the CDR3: TGTGCCAGCGGGGATTTCGCAGATACGCAGTATTTT. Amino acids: CASGDFADTQYF.